This TCR beta chain was documented in a study of T cells in Graves' hyperthyroidism and ophthalmopathy. The investigators amplified TCR beta CDR3 regions from RNA transcripts. HTBI primers were the set used in a first-round RT-PCR of the TCR CDR3. TCRdb re-called the multiplex PCR reads through MiXCR, storing one row per CDR3 protein. Among approximately 360,000 distinct CDR3 sequences listed, 20% to 25% were seen once. Germline lookup yields CDR1 SGHRS and CDR2 YFSETQ. This CDR3 comprises 16 residues. Points on this clonotype: One end of the junction fails to match germline, which may point to a read error.

The sequence derives from a man aged 50 or older with Graves' hyperthyroidism. Input material: blood. This chain joins TRBV5-1 and TRBJ2-2, with 7 positions matching TRBD1. The chain's CDR3 is CASSLIQGLNTGELLF. The DNA of the CDR3 is TGCGCCAGCAGCCTGATACAGGGGTTGAACACCGGGGAGCTGCTTTTT. Using reference TRBV5-1 and TRBJ2-2 for the parts outside the CDR3, the full variable domain is KAGVTQTPRYLIKTRGQQVTLSCSPISGHRSVSWYQQTPGQGLQFLFEYFSETQRNKGNFPGRFSGRQFSNSRSEMNVSTLELGDSALYLCASSLIQGLNTGELLFGEGSRLTVL.